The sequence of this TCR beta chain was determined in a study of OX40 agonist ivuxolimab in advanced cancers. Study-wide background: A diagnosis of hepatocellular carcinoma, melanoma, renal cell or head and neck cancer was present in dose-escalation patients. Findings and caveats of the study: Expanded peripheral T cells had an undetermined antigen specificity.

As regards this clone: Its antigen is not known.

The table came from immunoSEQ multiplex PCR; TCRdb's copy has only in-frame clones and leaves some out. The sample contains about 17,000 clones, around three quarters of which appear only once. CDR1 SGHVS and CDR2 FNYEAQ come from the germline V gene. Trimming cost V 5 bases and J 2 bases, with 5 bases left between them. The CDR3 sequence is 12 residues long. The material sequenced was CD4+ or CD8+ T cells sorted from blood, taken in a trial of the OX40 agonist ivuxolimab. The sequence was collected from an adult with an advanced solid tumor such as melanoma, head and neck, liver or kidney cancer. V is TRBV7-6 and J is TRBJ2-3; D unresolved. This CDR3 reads CASSRVTDTQYF. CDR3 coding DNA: TGTGCCAGCAGCCGCGTCACAGATACGCAGTATTTT. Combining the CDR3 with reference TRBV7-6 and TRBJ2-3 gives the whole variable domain GAGVSQSPRYKVTKRGQDVALRCDPISGHVSLYWYRQALGQGPEFLTYFNYEAQQDKSGLPNDRFSAERPEGSISTLTIQRTEQRDSAMYRCASSRVTDTQYFGPGTRLTVL.